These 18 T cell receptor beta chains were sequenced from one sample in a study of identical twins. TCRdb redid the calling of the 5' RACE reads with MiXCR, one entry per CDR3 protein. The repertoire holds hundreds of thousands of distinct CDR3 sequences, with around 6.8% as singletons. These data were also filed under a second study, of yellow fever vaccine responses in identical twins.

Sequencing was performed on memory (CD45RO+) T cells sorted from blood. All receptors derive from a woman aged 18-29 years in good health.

In DNA, the CDR3 is TGTGCCAGCAGTTTAGTTGGGACTAGCGGATTCCCGTACTTC. This translates into CASSLVGTSGFPYF. The chain links TRBV27 to TRBJ2-7; 11 bases map to TRBD2. V trimming: 2 bases; J trimming: 12 bases; junction bases outside the gene matches: 9. The length of the CDR3 is 14 residues. The germline CDR1 and CDR2 sequences are MNHEY and SMNVEV (reference sequence).

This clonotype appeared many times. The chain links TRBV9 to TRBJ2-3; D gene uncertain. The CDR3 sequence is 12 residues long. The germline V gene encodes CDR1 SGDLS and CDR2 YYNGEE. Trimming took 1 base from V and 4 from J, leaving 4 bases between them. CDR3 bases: TGTGCCAGCAGCGTACGGTCAGATACGCAGTATTTT. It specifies CASSVRSDTQYF.

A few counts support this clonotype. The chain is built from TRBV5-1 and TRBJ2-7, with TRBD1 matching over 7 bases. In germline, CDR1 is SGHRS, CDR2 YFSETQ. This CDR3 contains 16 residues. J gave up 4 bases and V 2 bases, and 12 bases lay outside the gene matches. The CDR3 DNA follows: TGCGCCAGCAGCTTAACAGGGGCCGCCTCACAGTACGAGCAGTACTTC. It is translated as CASSLTGAASQYEQYF.

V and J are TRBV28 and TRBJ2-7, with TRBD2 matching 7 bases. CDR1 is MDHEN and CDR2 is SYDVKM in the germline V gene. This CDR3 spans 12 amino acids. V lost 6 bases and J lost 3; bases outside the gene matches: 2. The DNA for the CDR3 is TGTGCCAGCAGGGGAGGGATCTACGAGCAGTACTTC. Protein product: CASRGGIYEQYF.

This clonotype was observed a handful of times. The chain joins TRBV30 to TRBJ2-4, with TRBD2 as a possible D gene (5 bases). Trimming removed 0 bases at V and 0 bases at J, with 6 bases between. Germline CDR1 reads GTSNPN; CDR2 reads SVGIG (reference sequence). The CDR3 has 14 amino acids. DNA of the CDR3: TGTGCCTGGAGTGTTGGACTAGCCAAAAACATTCAGTACTTC. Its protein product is CAWSVGLAKNIQYF.

This CDR3 reads CSARTLARDYSTDTQYF. CDR3 nucleotides: TGCAGTGCTAGAACCCTGGCCCGGGACTACAGCACAGATACGCAGTATTTT. The chain recombines TRBV20-1 with TRBJ2-3; 7 bases align to TRBD2. In germline, CDR1 is DFQATT, CDR2 SNEGSKA (reference sequence). This CDR3 comprises 17 residues. V gave up 2 bases and J gave up 0 bases; unmatched junction bases: 11.

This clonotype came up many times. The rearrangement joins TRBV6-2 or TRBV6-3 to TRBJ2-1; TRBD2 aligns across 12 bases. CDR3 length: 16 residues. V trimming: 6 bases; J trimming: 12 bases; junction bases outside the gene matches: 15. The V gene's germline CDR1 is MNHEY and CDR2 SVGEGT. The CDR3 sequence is CASSQTTLAGGPRQFF. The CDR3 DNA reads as TGTGCCAGCAGCCAGACTACCCTAGCGGGAGGGCCCCGGCAGTTCTTC.

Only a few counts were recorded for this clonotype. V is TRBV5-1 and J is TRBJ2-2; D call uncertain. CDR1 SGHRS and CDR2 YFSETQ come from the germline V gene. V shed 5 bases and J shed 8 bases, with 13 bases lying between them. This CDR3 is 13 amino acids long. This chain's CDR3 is CASRAVLAGELFF. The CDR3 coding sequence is TGCGCCAGCAGGGCAGTTCTCGCGGGGGAGCTGTTTTTT.

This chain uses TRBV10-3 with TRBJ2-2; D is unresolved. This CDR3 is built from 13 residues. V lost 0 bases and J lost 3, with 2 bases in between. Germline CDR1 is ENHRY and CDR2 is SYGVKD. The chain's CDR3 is CAISESYTGELFF. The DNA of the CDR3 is TGTGCCATCAGTGAGTCCTACACCGGGGAGCTGTTTTTT.

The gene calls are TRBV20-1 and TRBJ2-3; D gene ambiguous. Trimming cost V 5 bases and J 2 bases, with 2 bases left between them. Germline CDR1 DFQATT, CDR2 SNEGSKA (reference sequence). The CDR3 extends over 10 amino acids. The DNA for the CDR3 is TGCAGTGCTTTCACAGATACGCAGTATTTT. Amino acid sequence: CSAFTDTQYF.

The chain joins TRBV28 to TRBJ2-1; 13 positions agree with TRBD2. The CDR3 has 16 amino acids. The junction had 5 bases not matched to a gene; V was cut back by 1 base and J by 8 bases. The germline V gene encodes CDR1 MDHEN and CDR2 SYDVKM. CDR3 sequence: CASSLLTSGRVHEQFF. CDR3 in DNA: TGTGCCAGCAGTTTATTAACTAGCGGGAGGGTCCATGAGCAGTTCTTC.

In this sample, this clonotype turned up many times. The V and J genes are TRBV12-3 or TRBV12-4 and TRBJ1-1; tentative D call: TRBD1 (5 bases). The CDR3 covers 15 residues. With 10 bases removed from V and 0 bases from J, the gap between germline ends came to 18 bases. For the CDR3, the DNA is TGTGCCATAGGGGAAAGGCAAATAATGAACACTGAAGCTTTCTTT. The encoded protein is CAIGERQIMNTEAFF.

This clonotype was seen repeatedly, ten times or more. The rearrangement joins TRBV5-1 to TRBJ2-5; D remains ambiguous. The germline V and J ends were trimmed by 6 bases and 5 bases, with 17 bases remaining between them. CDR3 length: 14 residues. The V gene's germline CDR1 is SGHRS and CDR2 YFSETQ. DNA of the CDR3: TGCGCCAGCAAAACAACCGTTGGCACGGAGACCCAGTACTTC. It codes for CASKTTVGTETQYF.

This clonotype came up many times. CDR3 protein: CASSQGLAAYEQYF. The CDR3 region has the DNA TGTGCCAGCAGCCAGGGACTAGCGGCCTACGAGCAGTACTTC. The chain has TRBV3-1 and TRBJ2-7; 11 bases line up with TRBD2. V dropped 3 bases and J dropped 2; count of bases not matched to a gene: 0. The CDR3 length is 14 residues. Germline loops: CDR1 LGHDT, CDR2 YNNKEL (reference sequence).

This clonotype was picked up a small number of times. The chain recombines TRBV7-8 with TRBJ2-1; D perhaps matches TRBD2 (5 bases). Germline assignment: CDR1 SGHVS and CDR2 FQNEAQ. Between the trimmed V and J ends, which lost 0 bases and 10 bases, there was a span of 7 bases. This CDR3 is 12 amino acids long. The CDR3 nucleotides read TGTGCCAGCAGCTTAGCGTGGAGGGAGCAGTTCTTC. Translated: CASSLAWREQFF.

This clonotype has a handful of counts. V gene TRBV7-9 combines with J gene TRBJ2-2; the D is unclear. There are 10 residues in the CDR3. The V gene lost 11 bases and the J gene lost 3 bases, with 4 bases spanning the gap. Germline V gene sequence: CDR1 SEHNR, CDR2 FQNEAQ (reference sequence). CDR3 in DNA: TGTGCCCAGGACACCGGGGAGCTGTTTTTT. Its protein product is CAQDTGELFF. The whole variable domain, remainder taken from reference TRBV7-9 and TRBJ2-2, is DTGVSQNPRHKITKRGQNVTFRCDPISEHNRLYWYRQTLGQGPEFLTYFQNEAQLEKSRLLSDRFSAERPKGSFSTLEIQRTEQGDSAMYLCAQDTGELFFGEGSRLTVL.

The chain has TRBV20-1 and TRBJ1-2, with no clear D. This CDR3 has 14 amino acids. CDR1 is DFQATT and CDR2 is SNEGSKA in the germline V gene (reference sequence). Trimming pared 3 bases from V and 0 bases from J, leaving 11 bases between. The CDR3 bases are TGCAGTGCTAGGGTTGGCAGTGCTAACTATGGCTACACCTTC. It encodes CSARVGSANYGYTF.

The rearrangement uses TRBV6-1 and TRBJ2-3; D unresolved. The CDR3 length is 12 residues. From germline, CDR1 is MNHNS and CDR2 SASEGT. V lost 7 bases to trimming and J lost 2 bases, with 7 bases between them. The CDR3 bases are TGTGCCAGCATCGACTTCACAGATACGCAGTATTTT. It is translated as CASIDFTDTQYF.